The table lists the clone carrying this T cell receptor (beta chain) with a count of one. This entry comes from a study of blood T cell repertoires in COVID-19. Study-wide background: Sites across the United States, Italy and Spain contributed samples from acute and convalescent COVID-19. From T cells, B-cell-depleted T cells, or PBMCs came the material, which was cDNA or gDNA.

The CDR3 length is 15 residues. The germline V and J ends were trimmed by 2 bases and 3 bases, with 11 bases remaining between them. Per the germline V gene, CDR1 is SGHRS and CDR2 is YFSETQ. Profiling relied on immunoSEQ multiplex PCR, and the TCRdb table lists in-frame clones only, not all of them. The sample carries about 260,000 clones, around 87% recorded once. The TCR comes from a woman aged 50 to 60 with acute or convalescent COVID-19. The sequencing sample was made of peripheral blood. The chain is built from TRBV5-1 and TRBJ2-2, with a weak D call TRBD1 (5 bases). CDR3 bases: TGCGCCAGCAGCTTTGTGGCCAGGGACACCGGGGAGCTGTTTTTT. This gives the protein CASSFVARDTGELFF.